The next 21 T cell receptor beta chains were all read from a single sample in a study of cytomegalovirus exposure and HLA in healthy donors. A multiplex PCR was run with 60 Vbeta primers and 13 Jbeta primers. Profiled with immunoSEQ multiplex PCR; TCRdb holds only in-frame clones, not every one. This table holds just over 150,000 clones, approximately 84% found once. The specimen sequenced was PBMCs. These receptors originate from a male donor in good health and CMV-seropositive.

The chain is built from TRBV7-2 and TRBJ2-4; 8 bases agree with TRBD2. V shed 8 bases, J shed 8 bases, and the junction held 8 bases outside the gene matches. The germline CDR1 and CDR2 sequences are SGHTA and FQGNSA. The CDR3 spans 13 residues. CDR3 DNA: TGTGCCAGCTCGAGGACTAGCCGTGACATTCAGTACTTC. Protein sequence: CASSRTSRDIQYF.

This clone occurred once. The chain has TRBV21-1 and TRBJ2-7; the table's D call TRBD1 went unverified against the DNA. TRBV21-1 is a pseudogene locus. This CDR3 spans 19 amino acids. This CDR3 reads CASSNPKRAKGATGYEQYF. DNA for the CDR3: TGTGCCAGCAGCAATCCAAAAAGGGCCAAGGGGGCGACGGGTTACGAGCAGTACTTC.

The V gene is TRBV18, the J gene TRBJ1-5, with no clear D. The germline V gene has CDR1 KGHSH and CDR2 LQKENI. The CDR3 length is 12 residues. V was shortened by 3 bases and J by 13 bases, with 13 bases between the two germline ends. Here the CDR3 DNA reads TGTGCCAGCTCACCGGCGTCGGGAGATCAGCATTTT. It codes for CASSPASGDQHF.

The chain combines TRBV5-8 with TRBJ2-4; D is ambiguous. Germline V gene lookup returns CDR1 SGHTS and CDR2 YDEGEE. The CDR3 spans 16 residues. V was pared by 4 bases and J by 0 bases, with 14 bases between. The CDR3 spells CASSPRLRGAKNIQYF. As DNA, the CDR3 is TGTGCCAGCAGCCCTCGCCTACGCGGAGCCAAAAACATTCAGTACTTC. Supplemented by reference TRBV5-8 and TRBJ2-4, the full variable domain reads EAGVTQSPTHLIKTRGQQATLRCSPISGHTSVYWYQQALGLGLQFLLWYDEGEERNRGNFPPRFSGRQFPNYSSELNVNALELEDSALYLCASSPRLRGAKNIQYFGAGTRLSVL.

In nucleotides, the CDR3 is TGTGCCAGCAGTTCTCACATCACAGATACGCAGTATTTT. It yields the protein CASSSHITDTQYF. The chain has TRBV6-6 and TRBJ2-3; no clear D gene. V dropped 4 bases and J dropped 2 bases, with 7 bases sitting between them. This CDR3 has 13 residues. Germline-derived CDR1 and CDR2 are MNHNY and SVGAGI (reference sequence).

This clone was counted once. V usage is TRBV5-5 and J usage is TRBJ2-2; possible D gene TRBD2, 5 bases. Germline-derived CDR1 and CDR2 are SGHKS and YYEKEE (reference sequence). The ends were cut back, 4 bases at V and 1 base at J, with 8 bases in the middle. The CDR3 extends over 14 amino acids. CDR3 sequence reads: CASSPAGNTGELFF. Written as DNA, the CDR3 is TGTGCCAGCAGCCCTGCGGGGAACACCGGGGAGCTGTTTTTT.

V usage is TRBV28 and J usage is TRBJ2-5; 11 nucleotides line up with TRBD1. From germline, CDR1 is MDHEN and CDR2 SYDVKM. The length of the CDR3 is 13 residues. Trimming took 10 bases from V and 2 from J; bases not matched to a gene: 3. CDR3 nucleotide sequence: TGTGCCACGCGGGACAGGGGGCAAGAGACCCAGTACTTC. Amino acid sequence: CATRDRGQETQYF.

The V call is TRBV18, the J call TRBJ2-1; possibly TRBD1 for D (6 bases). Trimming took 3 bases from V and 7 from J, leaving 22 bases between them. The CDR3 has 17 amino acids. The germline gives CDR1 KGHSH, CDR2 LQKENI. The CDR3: CASSPLISGDQRNEQFF. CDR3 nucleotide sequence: TGTGCCAGCTCACCTCTAATCTCAGGGGACCAGAGGAATGAGCAGTTCTTC.

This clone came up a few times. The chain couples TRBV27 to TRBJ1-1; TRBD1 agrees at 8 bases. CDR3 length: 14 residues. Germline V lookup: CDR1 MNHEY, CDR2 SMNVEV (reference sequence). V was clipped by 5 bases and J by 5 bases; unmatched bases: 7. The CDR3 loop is CASSLGQGYTEAFF. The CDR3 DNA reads TGTGCCAGCAGTCTCGGACAGGGATATACTGAAGCTTTCTTT.

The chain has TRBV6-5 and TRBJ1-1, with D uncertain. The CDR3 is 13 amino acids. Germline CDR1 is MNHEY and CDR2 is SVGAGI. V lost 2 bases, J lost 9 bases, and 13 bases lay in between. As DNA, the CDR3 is TGTGCCAGCAGTTACCTCGACAAGCCCCAAGCTTTCTTT. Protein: CASSYLDKPQAFF.

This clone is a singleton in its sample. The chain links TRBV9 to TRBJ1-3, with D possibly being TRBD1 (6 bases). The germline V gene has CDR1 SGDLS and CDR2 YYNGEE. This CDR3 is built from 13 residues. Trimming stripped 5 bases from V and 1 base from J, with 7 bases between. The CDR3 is CASRQGSGNTIYF. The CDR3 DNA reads TGTGCCAGCAGACAGGGTTCTGGAAACACCATATATTTT.

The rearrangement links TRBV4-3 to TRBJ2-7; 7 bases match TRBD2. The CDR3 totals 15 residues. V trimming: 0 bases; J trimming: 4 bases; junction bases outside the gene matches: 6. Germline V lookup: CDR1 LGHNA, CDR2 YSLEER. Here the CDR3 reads CASSQERGFGYEQYF. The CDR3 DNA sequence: TGCGCCAGCAGCCAAGAGCGGGGGTTCGGGTACGAGCAGTACTTC.

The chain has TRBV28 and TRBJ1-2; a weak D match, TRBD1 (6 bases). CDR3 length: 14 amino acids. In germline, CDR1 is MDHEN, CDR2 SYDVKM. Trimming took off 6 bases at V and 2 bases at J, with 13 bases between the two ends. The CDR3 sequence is CASRFQGINYGYTF. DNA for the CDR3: TGTGCCAGCAGGTTTCAGGGGATCAACTATGGCTACACCTTC.

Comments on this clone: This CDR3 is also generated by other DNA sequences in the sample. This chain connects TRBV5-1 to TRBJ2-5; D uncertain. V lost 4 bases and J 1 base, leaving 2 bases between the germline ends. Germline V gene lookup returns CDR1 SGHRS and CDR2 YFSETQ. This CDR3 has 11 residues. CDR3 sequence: CASSLQETQYF. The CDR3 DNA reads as TGCGCCAGCAGCCTCCAAGAGACCCAGTACTTC. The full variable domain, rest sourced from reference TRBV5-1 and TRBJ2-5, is KAGVTQTPRYLIKTRGQQVTLSCSPISGHRSVSWYQQTPGQGLQFLFEYFSETQRNKGNFPGRFSGRQFSNSRSEMNVSTLELGDSALYLCASSLQETQYFGPGTRLLVL.

In DNA, the CDR3 is TGTGCCAGCAGCATAGAGGGACAGGGTCGCTACACCTTC. Its translation is CASSIEGQGRYTF. The rearrangement links TRBV5-4 to TRBJ1-2; TRBD1 matches at 9 bases. The V gene end was trimmed by 4 bases and the J gene end by 9 bases; junction bases not matched to a gene: 7. Germline CDR1 is SGHNT and CDR2 is YYREEE (reference sequence). This CDR3 contains 13 residues. Full variable domain (outside the CDR3, taken from reference TRBV5-4 and TRBJ1-2): ETGVTQSPTHLIKTRGQQVTLRCSSQSGHNTVSWYQQALGQGPQFIFQYYREEENGRGNFPPRFSGLQFPNYSSELNVNALELDDSALYLCASSIEGQGRYTFGSGTRLTVV.

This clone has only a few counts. The CDR3 sequence is CASRGVAENTGELFF. The CDR3 bases are TGCGCCAGCAGAGGAGTAGCGGAAAACACCGGGGAGCTGTTTTTT. The gene calls are TRBV5-1 and TRBJ2-2; TRBD2 might be the D (6 bases). This CDR3 region has 15 residues. Trimming shortened V by 5 bases and J by 2 bases, and 13 bases separated the two germline ends. Germline V gives CDR1 SGHRS, CDR2 YFSETQ.

CDR3 loop: CASSLEIQGSSGNTIYF. In nucleotides, the CDR3 is TGCGCCAGCAGCTTGGAAATTCAGGGTAGTTCTGGAAACACCATATATTTT. V is TRBV5-1 and J is TRBJ1-3, with a tentative D call TRBD1 (5 bases). This CDR3 region has 17 residues. The germline gives CDR1 SGHRS, CDR2 YFSETQ. Trimming shortened V by 0 bases and J by 1 base, and 14 bases separated the two germline ends.

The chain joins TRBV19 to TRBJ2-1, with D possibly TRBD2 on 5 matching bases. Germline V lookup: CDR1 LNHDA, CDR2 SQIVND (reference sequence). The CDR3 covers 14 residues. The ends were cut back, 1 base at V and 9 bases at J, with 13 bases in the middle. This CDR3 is CASSIVGEGGEQFF. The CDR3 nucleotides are TGTGCCAGTAGTATAGTGGGAGAGGGCGGTGAGCAGTTCTTC.

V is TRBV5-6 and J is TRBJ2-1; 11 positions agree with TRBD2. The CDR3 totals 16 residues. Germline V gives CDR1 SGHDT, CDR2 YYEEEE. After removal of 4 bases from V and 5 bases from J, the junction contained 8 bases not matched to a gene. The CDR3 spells CASSRRLAGIDNEQFF. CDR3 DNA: TGTGCCAGCAGCCGACGACTAGCGGGAATCGACAATGAGCAGTTCTTC.

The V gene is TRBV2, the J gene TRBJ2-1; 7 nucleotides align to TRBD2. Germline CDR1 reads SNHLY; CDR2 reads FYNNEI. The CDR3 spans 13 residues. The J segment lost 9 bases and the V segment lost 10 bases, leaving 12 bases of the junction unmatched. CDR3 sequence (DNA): TGTGCCAACAGGAGGACTAGTTTTAGTGAGCAGTTCTTC. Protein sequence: CANRRTSFSEQFF. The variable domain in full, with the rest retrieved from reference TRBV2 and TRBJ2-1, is EPEVTQTPSHQVTQMGQEVILRCVPISNHLYFYWYRQILGQKVEFLVSFYNNEISEKSEIFDDQFSVERPDGSNFTLKIRSTKLEDSAMYFCANRRTSFSEQFFGPGTRLTVL.

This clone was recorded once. Here the CDR3 reads CASSQDSQASGRNQQYF. The CDR3 DNA sequence: TGCGCCAGCAGCCAAGATAGTCAAGCTAGCGGGAGAAACCAGCAGTACTTC. The chain uses TRBV4-1 and TRBJ2-5, with 10 bases matching TRBD2. V shed 0 bases and J 11 bases; nucleotides not matched to a gene: 15. The CDR3 sequence is 17 residues long. Germline CDR1 and CDR2: MGHRA and YSYEKL.